The 2 T cell receptor beta chains below were found in one sample sequenced in a study of PD-1 blockade in classical Hodgkin lymphoma. Relapses following autologous stem cell transplantation were seen in all patients, with brentuximab vedotin exposure varying. TCRdb's table, derived via immunoSEQ multiplex PCR, lists solely in-frame clones and lacks some. The sample includes tens of thousands of clones, around 86% seen only once; the top ten take roughly 2.5%. This specimen was peripheral blood mononuclear cells (PBMCs), taken at baseline. The origin of the receptors is a human donor with classical Hodgkin lymphoma.

This clone was seen just once. The chain's CDR3 is CASSYKQNTEAFF. The CDR3 DNA is TGTGCCAGCAGTTACAAACAGAACACTGAAGCTTTCTTT. The chain uses TRBV6-5 and TRBJ1-1; D not certain. Trimming shortened V by 2 bases and J by 1 base, and 5 bases separated the two germline ends. The CDR3 has 13 amino acids. CDR1 MNHEY and CDR2 SVGAGI come from the germline V gene.

This clone occurred a few times. This chain joins TRBV13 and TRBJ1-1, with 11 bases matching TRBD1. Germline values: CDR1 PRHDT, CDR2 FYEKMQ (reference sequence). V gave up 4 bases and J gave up 1 base; unmatched junction bases: 2. This CDR3 is built from 15 residues. The CDR3: CASSWDRGRNTEAFF. The CDR3 region has the DNA TGTGCCAGCAGCTGGGACAGGGGGAGGAACACTGAAGCTTTCTTT.